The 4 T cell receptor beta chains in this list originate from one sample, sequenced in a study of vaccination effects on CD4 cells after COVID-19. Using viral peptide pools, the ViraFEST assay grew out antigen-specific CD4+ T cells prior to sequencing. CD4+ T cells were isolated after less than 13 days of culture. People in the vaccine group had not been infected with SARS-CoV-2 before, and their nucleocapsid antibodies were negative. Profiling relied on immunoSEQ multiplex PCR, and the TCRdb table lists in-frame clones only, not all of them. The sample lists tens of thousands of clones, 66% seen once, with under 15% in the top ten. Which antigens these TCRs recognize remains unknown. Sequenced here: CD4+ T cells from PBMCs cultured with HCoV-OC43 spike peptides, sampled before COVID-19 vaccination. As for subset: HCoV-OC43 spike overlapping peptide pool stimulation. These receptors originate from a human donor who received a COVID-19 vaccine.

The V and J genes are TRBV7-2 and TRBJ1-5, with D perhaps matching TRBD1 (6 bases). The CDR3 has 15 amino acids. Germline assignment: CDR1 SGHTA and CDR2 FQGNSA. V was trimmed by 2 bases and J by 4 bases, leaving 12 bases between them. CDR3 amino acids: CASSLTPDRNQPQHF. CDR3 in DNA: TGTGCCAGCAGCTTAACCCCGGACAGAAATCAGCCCCAGCATTTT.

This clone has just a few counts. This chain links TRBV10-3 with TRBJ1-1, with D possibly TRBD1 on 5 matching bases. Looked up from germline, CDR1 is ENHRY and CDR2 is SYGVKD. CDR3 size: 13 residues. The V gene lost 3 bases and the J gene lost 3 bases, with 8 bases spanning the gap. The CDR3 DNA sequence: TGTGCCATCAGTGAAGGCAGGGACACTGAAGCTTTCTTT. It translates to CAISEGRDTEAFF.

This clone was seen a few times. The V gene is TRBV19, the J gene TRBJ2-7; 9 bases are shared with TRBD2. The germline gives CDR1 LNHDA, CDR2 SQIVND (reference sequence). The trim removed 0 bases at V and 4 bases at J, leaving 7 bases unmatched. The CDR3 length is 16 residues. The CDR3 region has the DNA TGTGCCAGTAGTATAGAGATAGCGGGAGTTGGGTACGAGCAGTACTTC. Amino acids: CASSIEIAGVGYEQYF.

The DNA for the CDR3 is TGTGCCAGCAGCCACGAAGGGGGGGAAGAGACCCAGTACTTC. Translating gives CASSHEGGEETQYF. This chain connects TRBV3-1 (or the pseudogene TRBV3-2) to TRBJ2-5, with D possibly matching TRBD2 (7 bases). Germline V lookup: CDR1 LGHDT, CDR2 YNNKEL (reference sequence). The CDR3 has 14 amino acids. Trimming stripped 3 bases from V and 3 bases from J, with 11 bases between.